The entry that follows covers one TCR beta chain sequence. Enrolled through a virtual design, the participants were between roughly 18 and 100 years of age and came from 24 US areas. The data were obtained in a study of blood T cell repertoires in COVID-19. The wider study: PBMCs, B-cell-depleted T cells, or T cells were the source of the cDNA or gDNA that made up the material.

Per the authors' pipeline: Counts of nucleated cells, estimated from reference gene primer amplification, were obtained. TCRdb's copy holds only in-frame clones and misses some; the assay was immunoSEQ multiplex PCR. V, J and clone size are those of that table, while D and trimming were read from the DNA. The table records roughly 500,000 clones, around 87% of them present only once. Trimming cost V 6 bases and J 0 bases, with 15 bases left between them. CDR3 length: 16 residues. From germline, CDR1 is KGHSH and CDR2 LQKENI. The rearrangement links TRBV18 to TRBJ2-1; possible D gene TRBD2, 5 bases. The TCR sequence derives from a woman between 40 and 50 years old who had recovered from COVID-19. The sample comprised PBMCs or T cells enriched from blood (not recorded which). CDR3 nucleotides: TGTGCCAGCTCCCTCTACGGACTGAGCTCCTACAATGAGCAGTTCTTC. Its translation is CASSLYGLSSYNEQFF.